Sequencing of this T cell receptor (beta chain) was carried out in a study of T cell responses to AZD1222 COVID-19 vaccine. Study results and caveats: Repertoire collection took place solely once the T cell response had peaked. Spike-wide vaccine-associated CD4 TCRs dominated at 160-218 and 743-854. Among AZD1222 vaccinees, only six or seven were seropositive at baseline. Donors, mostly white British, included more females; clonal diversity was possibly underestimated.

Using immunoSEQ multiplex PCR, the repertoire was profiled, and TCRdb retains in-frame clones only, with some absent. The profile shows roughly 120,000 clones, over 75% of them singletons. Concerning this clone itself: Antigen unknown.

The sequencing here drew on peripheral blood, taken on day 0 of AZD1222 vaccination. The TCR sequence derives from an adult in good health.

The CDR3 spells CASSINLAGALGEQFF. The CDR3 DNA reads TGTGCCAGTAGTATCAATCTAGCGGGGGCCCTGGGTGAGCAGTTCTTC. V is TRBV19 and J is TRBJ2-1; 10 bases match TRBD2. This CDR3 comprises 16 residues. The germline gives CDR1 LNHDA, CDR2 SQIVND (reference sequence). Unmatched junction bases numbered 11, after V lost 3 bases and J lost 9 bases.